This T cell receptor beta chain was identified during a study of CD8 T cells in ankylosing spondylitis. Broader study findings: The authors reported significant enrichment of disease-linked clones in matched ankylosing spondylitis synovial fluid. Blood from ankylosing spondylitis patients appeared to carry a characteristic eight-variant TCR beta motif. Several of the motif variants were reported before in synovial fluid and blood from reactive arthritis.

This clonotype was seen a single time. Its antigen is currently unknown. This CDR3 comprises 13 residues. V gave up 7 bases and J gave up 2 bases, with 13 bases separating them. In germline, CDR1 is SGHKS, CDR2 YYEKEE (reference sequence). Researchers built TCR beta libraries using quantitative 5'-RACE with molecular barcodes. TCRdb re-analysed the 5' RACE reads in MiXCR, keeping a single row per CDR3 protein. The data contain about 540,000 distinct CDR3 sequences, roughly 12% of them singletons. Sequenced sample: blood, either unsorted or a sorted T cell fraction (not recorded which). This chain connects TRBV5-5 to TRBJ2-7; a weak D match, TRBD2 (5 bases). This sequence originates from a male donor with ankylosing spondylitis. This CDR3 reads CASGPGMTYEQYV. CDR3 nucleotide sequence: TGTGCCAGCGGCCCGGGGATGACCTACGAGCAGTACGTC.